The 31 T cell receptor delta chains listed next were all sequenced from one sample in a study of gamma-delta T cells after stem cell transplantation. TCRdb re-analyzed the RT-PCR reads via CATT. The sample yields some 1,700 delta-chain clones, roughly 3.7% seen once. The sample comprised gamma-delta T cells. The source is a human donor. It is not recorded whose cells these are; they may come from a transplant donor.

With respect to this clone: The same CDR3 also results from other DNA sequences found in this sample. The V call is TRDV2, the J call TRDJ1; 11 bases map to TRDD3. Germline lookup yields CDR1 GEAIGNYY and CDR2 EKD. This CDR3 contains 21 residues. The junction had 19 bases not matched to a gene; V was cut back by 2 bases and J by 0 bases. Here the CDR3 reads CACDIVPSYTGGYGYTDKLIF. Here the CDR3 DNA reads TGTGCCTGTGACATAGTTCCTTCCTACACTGGGGGATATGGGTACACCGATAAACTCATCTTT.

This clone appeared a few times. A much larger clone lies a single base off, so this may be a read error. The J gene is TRDJ1, the V gene TRDV2, with TRDD3 identical over 13 bases. The CDR3 has 21 amino acids. Germline values: CDR1 GEAIGNYY, CDR2 EKD. Written as DNA, the CDR3 is TGTGCCTGTGACACCGTGAAGCTTGGCACACTGGGGGATACGGGCACCTATAAACTCATCTTT. This translates into CACDTVKLGTLGDTGTYKLIF.

No V gene was called, and the J gene is TRDJ3; the listed D gene, TRDD3, was not tested against the DNA. CDR3 length: 21 residues. The CDR3 DNA reads TGTGCCTGTGACCCCCTTACTGGGGGTTTCCGGAGCTCCTGGGACACCCGACAGATGTTTTTC. It translates to CACDPLTGGFRSSWDTRQMFF.

This clone has a handful of counts. The chain links TRDV2 to TRDJ1; D is possibly TRDD3 (6 bases). V was cut by 0 bases and J by 5 bases, with 21 bases left in between. The germline CDR1 and CDR2 sequences are GEAIGNYY and EKD. The CDR3 totals 17 residues. DNA of the CDR3: TGTGCCTGTGACACCCTGGGTGGGGGTCCAACTCCGGATAAACTCATCTTT. It encodes CACDTLGGGPTPDKLIF.

This clone was counted only a few times. The chain couples TRDV2 to TRDJ1; a weak D match, TRDD3 (5 bases). Germline V gene data show CDR1 as GEAIGNYY and CDR2 as EKD. The CDR3 runs 15 residues. The V and J ends lost 2 bases and 2 bases respectively, with 14 bases between them. This CDR3 is CACDMAGPRTDKLIF. The CDR3 nucleotides read TGTGCCTGTGACATGGCTGGGCCCCGGACCGATAAACTCATCTTT.

The chain is built from TRDV2 and TRDJ1; 10 positions agree with TRDD3. CDR3 length equals 18 residues. CDR1 and CDR2 from the germline V gene are GEAIGNYY and EKD. Trimming took 3 bases from V and 1 from J; bases not matched to a gene: 13. CDR3: CACDSMGDTPGITDKLIF. CDR3 coding DNA: TGTGCCTGTGACTCAATGGGGGATACCCCAGGGATCACCGATAAACTCATCTTT.

This clone was seen more than once but under ten times. A much larger clone is a single base away; this may be a read error. The chain recombines TRDV2 with TRDJ1, with TRDD3 matching over 10 bases. Germline V gene sequence: CDR1 GEAIGNYY, CDR2 EKD. The CDR3 contains 19 residues. CDR3 region: CACDTVSSTGGSYTDELIF. The CDR3 DNA follows: TGTGCCTGTGACACCGTTTCCTCTACTGGGGGATCGTACACCGATGAACTCATCTTT.

Concerning this clone itself: A read error is possible here, since a much larger clone lies one base away. The rearrangement joins TRDV2 to TRDJ1; D may be TRDD2 (6 bases). This CDR3 has 15 amino acids. Germline V gene sequence: CDR1 GEAIGNYY, CDR2 EKD. The CDR3 protein is CACGTVSFPPDKLIF. In nucleotides, the CDR3 is TGTGCCTGTGGCACCGTTTCCTTCCCCCCCGATAAACTCATCTTT.

A remark on this clone: One base away lies a much larger clone, so this may be a sequencing read error. The V gene is TRDV2, the J gene TRDJ3; tentative D call: TRDD3 (5 bases). CDR3 length: 20 residues. Germline CDR1 is GEAIGNYY and CDR2 is EKD. CDR3 nucleotides: TGTGCCTGTGACACCGCAGGTACTGGAATTAGCTCCTGGGACGCCCGACAGATGTTTTTC. Protein: CACDTAGTGISSWDARQMFF.

By share, this clone ranks as large (0.1 to 1%). This rearrangement joins TRDV2 to TRDJ1; tentatively, D is TRDD3 (6 bases). Germline-derived CDR1 and CDR2 are GEAIGNYY and EKD. The CDR3 is 14 amino acids. V was cut by 3 bases and J by 4 bases, with 14 bases left in between. CDR3 residues: CACDPLGVRDKLIF. CDR3 in DNA: TGTGCCTGTGACCCCTTGGGGGTACGCGATAAACTCATCTTT.

By its share, this clone is large. The V gene is TRDV2, the J gene TRDJ1; 7 bases are shared with TRDD3. The CDR3 consists of 14 residues. Trimming took 0 bases from V and 1 from J; bases not matched to a gene: 1. From germline, CDR1 is GEAIGNYY and CDR2 EKD. The CDR3 region has the DNA TGTGCCTGTGACACCCTGGGGGTCACCGATAAACTCATCTTT. Translated: CACDTLGVTDKLIF.

As to this clone: Other DNA sequences within the sample encode an identical CDR3. V usage is TRDV2 and J usage is TRDJ1; a possible D gene is TRDD3 (6 bases). Trimming shortened V by 7 bases and J by 0 bases, and 29 bases separated the two germline ends. This CDR3 spans 19 amino acids. Germline CDR1 and CDR2: GEAIGNYY and EKD. The CDR3 sequence is CACDPTHSGDPTYTDKLIF. CDR3 sequence (DNA): TGTGCCTGCGACCCAACCCATTCTGGGGATCCAACGTACACCGATAAACTCATCTTT.

To note about this clone: TCRdb shows a much larger clone's protein in place of this DNA's translation, and the two differ at residue 7, likely through a read error; the protein shown is translated from the DNA. The chain has TRDV2 and TRDJ3, with TRDD3 as a possible D gene (5 bases). The CDR3 has 18 residues. Germline V gene lookup returns CDR1 GEAIGNYY and CDR2 EKD. Trimming took off 1 base at V and 0 bases at J, with 12 bases between the two ends. DNA for the CDR3: TGTGCCTGTGACACTTTGGGGCCACTCTCCTGGGACACCCGACAGATGTTTTTC. It specifies CACDTLGPLSWDTRQMFF.

About this clone itself: With a far larger clone one base away, a read error is the likely cause. The chain is built from TRDV2 and TRDJ1; D not certain. Germline CDR1 is GEAIGNYY and CDR2 is EKD. CDR3 length: 15 amino acids. The CDR3 protein is CACDTVGATVDKLTF. Written as DNA, the CDR3 is TGTGCCTGTGACACCGTAGGGGCAACCGTCGATAAACTCACCTTT.

This clone is labeled large (0.1 to 1%). Other nucleotide sequences in the sample specify the same CDR3. The chain carries TRDV2 and TRDJ1; TRDD3 matches at 8 bases. V trimming: 3 bases; J trimming: 0 bases; junction bases outside the gene matches: 20. CDR1 is GEAIGNYY and CDR2 is EKD in the germline V gene. CDR3 length equals 20 residues. The CDR3 loop reads CACDDLLRTGGSKDTDKLIF. CDR3 nucleotides: TGTGCCTGTGACGATCTTCTACGTACTGGGGGTTCTAAAGACACCGATAAACTCATCTTT.

This clone is judged large. Other DNA sequences from this sample encode an identical CDR3 as well. V gene TRDV2 combines with J gene TRDJ1, with a weak D call TRDD3 (6 bases). Germline V gene data show CDR1 as GEAIGNYY and CDR2 as EKD. The CDR3 length is 15 residues. Trimming shortened V by 4 bases and J by 2 bases, and 16 bases separated the two germline ends. CDR3 sequence reads: CACEALGGGTDKLIF. The CDR3 nucleotides are TGTGCCTGTGAGGCCCTTGGTGGGGGGACCGATAAACTCATCTTT.

This clone came up a few times. The protein given by TCRdb reflects a much larger clone and differs at residue 9 from this DNA's translation, likely from a read error; the protein shown is the DNA's translation. V gene TRDV2 combines with J gene TRDJ1, with a tentative D call TRDD3 (5 bases). V lost 3 bases to trimming and J lost 0 bases, with 22 bases between them. The CDR3 spans 18 residues. CDR1 is GEAIGNYY and CDR2 is EKD in the germline V gene. DNA for the CDR3: TGTGCCTGTGACCCTGTGCGGACTTGGGGACCGTACACCGATAAACTCATCTTT. Translation gives CACDPVRTWGPYTDKLIF.

This clone was seen a few times. The V gene is TRDV2, the J gene TRDJ3; 12 bases agree with TRDD3. The germline V gene encodes CDR1 GEAIGNYY and CDR2 EKD. CDR3 length: 21 amino acids. V gave up 3 bases and J gave up 5 bases; unmatched junction bases: 16. CDR3: CACDSPEARLGDTRDTRQMFF. In nucleotides, the CDR3 is TGTGCCTGTGACTCCCCGGAAGCCAGACTGGGGGATACCCGGGACACCCGACAGATGTTTTTC.

This clone is large in the sample. The rearrangement joins TRDV2 to TRDJ3; TRDD3 matches 10 bases. CDR1 is GEAIGNYY, CDR2 EKD, per germline. V dropped 3 bases and J dropped 5; count of bases not matched to a gene: 12. This CDR3 spans 19 amino acids. Written as DNA, the CDR3 is TGTGCCTGTGACGGACTGGGGGATCCAGCCCCCCGGGACACCCGACAGATGTTTTTC. This encodes CACDGLGDPAPRDTRQMFF.

By share, this clone ranks as large (0.1 to 1%). This chain links TRDV2 with TRDJ1; 9 nucleotides align to TRDD3. The CDR3 loop spans 18 amino acids. V lost 1 base, J lost 0 bases, and 11 bases stayed unmatched. In germline, CDR1 is GEAIGNYY, CDR2 EKD. The DNA of the CDR3 is TGTGCCTGTGACACTATACTGGGGGACCCGAACCACACCGATAAACTCATCTTT. Translating it yields CACDTILGDPNHTDKLIF.

The table lists this clone with a few counts. The protein recorded in TCRdb matches a much larger clone and deviates from this DNA's translation at residue 7, suggesting a read error; the protein here is obtained by translating the DNA. The chain employs TRDV2 and TRDJ1; possible D gene TRDD3, 5 bases. The ends were cut back, 0 bases at V and 0 bases at J, with 19 bases in the middle. The CDR3 is made up of 18 amino acids. The V gene's germline CDR1 is GEAIGNYY and CDR2 EKD. The CDR3 loop reads CACDTVVGHRGDTDKLIF. DNA of the CDR3: TGTGCCTGTGACACCGTGGTGGGCCACCGTGGGGACACCGATAAACTCATCTTT.

This clone has a handful of counts. This sequence joins TRDV2 and TRDJ3; TRDD3 matches 8 bases. The CDR3 spans 20 residues. Looked up from germline, CDR1 is GEAIGNYY and CDR2 is EKD. With 0 bases clipped from V and 0 bases from J, the junction kept 9 bases outside the gene matches. CDR3 DNA: TGTGCCTGTGACACCCAATGGGGGATTACAAGCTCCTGGGACACCCGACAGATGTTTTTC. Encoded protein: CACDTQWGITSSWDTRQMFF.

J is TRDJ1 and V is TRDV2; 13 bases line up with TRDD3. This CDR3 has 17 residues. The germline V gene has CDR1 GEAIGNYY and CDR2 EKD. The junction had 4 bases not matched to a gene; V was cut back by 0 bases and J by 1 base. The CDR3 reads CACDTVLGDTRTDKLIF. CDR3 in DNA: TGTGCCTGTGACACCGTACTGGGGGATACGCGCACCGATAAACTCATCTTT.

This clone was observed a handful of times. A far more abundant clone sits one base away, making this likely a read error. Other DNA sequences within the sample encode an identical CDR3. This chain connects TRDV2 to TRDJ1; tentatively, D is TRDD3 (6 bases). This CDR3 spans 17 amino acids. V was pared by 2 bases and J by 3 bases, with 21 bases between. In germline, CDR1 is GEAIGNYY, CDR2 EKD. The CDR3 DNA reads TGTGCCTGTGACAATGTAGGGGGGGACACGAAGGCCGATAAACTCATCTTT. Translated, it gives CACDNVGGDTKADKLIF.

The rearrangement uses TRDV2 and TRDJ1; 7 nucleotides agree with TRDD3. The V segment lost 3 bases and the J segment 5 bases; nucleotides outside the gene matches: 11. The CDR3 covers 15 residues. Looked up from germline, CDR1 is GEAIGNYY and CDR2 is EKD. The CDR3 DNA follows: TGTGCCTGTGACTTGCTGGGGGTTAAAACTGATAAACTCATCTTT. Translating it yields CACDLLGVKTDKLIF.

This clone appeared a few times. This chain uses TRDV2 with TRDJ1; 8 bases are a match to TRDD3. Germline CDR1 and CDR2: GEAIGNYY and EKD. V lost 0 bases and J lost 0; bases outside the gene matches: 8. The CDR3 is 17 residues long. CDR3 sequence (DNA): TGTGCCTGTGACACCGTTGGGGGATGGAGGTACACCGATAAACTCATCTTT. Its protein is CACDTVGGWRYTDKLIF.

Notes on this clone: Relative to the germline gene, one junction end is altered; a read error may explain this. This chain uses TRDV2 with TRDJ3, with 7 nucleotides matching TRDD3. CDR1 is GEAIGNYY, CDR2 EKD, per germline. The CDR3 has 20 residues. The CDR3 loop reads CACDTADRRTGAWNTQQMFF. In nucleotides, the CDR3 is TGTGCCTGTGACACCGCTGACCGCCGAACTGGGGCCTGGAACACCCAACAGATGTTTTTC.

This clone appeared a few times. The chain has TRDV2 and TRDJ3, with 11 bases identical to TRDD3. The CDR3 has 23 residues. Germline V gene data show CDR1 as GEAIGNYY and CDR2 as EKD. Trimming cost V 0 bases and J 0 bases; bases outside gene matches: 15. The CDR3, as DNA: TGTGCCTGTGACACCCTCCACTTTCCACTGGGGGATAGAAACTCCTGGGACACCCGACAGATGTTTTTC. Protein sequence: CACDTLHFPLGDRNSWDTRQMFF.

The V and J genes are TRDV2 and TRDJ1; D is possibly TRDD3 (6 bases). The V end lost 4 bases, the J end lost 0 bases, and 23 bases lay between the germline ends. The CDR3 consists of 18 residues. Germline-derived CDR1 and CDR2 are GEAIGNYY and EKD. The CDR3 nucleotides read TGTGCCTGTGATCGGGTGGGGACCTATGGGGGGGACACCGATAAACTCATCTTT. Translated, it gives CACDRVGTYGGDTDKLIF.

Only a few counts were recorded for this clone. The rearrangement links TRDV2 to TRDJ1; TRDD3 might be the D (6 bases). The CDR3 consists of 15 residues. Trimming stripped 0 bases from V and 5 bases from J, with 15 bases between. Looked up from germline, CDR1 is GEAIGNYY and CDR2 is EKD. For the CDR3, the DNA is TGTGCCTGTGACACCATCGGGGGGACTCAAGATAAACTCATCTTT. Its translation: CACDTIGGTQDKLIF.

About this clone: Translating this DNA gives a protein that differs at residue 6 from the TCRdb one, which belongs to a much larger clone; a read error is likely, and the protein shown is this translation. The rearrangement joins TRDV2 to TRDJ1; TRDD3 aligns across 7 bases. With 1 base clipped from V and 0 bases from J, the junction kept 13 bases outside the gene matches. The CDR3 runs to 18 residues. CDR1 is GEAIGNYY, CDR2 EKD, per germline. The CDR3 reads CACDTIRGGSGYTDKLIF. The CDR3 coding sequence is TGTGCCTGTGACACTATCCGGGGGGGATCGGGGTACACCGATAAACTCATCTTT.